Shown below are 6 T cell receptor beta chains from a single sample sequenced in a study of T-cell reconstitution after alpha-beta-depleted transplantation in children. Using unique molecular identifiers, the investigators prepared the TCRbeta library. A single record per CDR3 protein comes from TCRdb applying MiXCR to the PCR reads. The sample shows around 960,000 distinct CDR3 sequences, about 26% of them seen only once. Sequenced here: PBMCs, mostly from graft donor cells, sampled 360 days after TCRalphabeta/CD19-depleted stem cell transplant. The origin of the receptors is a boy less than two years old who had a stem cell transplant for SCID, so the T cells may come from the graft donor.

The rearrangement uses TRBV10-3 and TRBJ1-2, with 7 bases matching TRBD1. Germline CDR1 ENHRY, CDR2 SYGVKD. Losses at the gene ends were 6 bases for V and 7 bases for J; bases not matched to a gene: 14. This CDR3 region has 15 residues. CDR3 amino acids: CAIRGATGARGGYTF. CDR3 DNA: TGTGCCATCAGGGGAGCTACAGGGGCCAGGGGTGGCTACACCTTC.

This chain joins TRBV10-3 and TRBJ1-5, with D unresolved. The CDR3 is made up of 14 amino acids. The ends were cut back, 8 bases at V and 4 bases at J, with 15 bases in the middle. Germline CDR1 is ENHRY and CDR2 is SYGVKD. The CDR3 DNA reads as TGTGCCATCGGATCAACAGCGATTAATCAGCCCCAGCATTTT. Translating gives CAIGSTAINQPQHF.

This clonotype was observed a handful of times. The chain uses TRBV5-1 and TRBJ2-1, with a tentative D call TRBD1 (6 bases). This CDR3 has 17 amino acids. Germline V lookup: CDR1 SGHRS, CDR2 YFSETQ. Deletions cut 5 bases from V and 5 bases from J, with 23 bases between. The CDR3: CASRSPRGSAENNEQFF. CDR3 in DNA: TGCGCCAGCAGGTCACCGAGGGGGAGCGCGGAGAACAATGAGCAGTTCTTC.

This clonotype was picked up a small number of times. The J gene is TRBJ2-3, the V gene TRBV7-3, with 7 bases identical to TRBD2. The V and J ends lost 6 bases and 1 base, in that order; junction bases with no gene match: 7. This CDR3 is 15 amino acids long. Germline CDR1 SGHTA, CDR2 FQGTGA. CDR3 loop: CASSRESGGTDTQYF. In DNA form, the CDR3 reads TGTGCCAGCAGTAGGGAAAGCGGGGGCACAGATACGCAGTATTTT. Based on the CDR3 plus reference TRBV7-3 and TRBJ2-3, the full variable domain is GAGVSQTPSNKVTEKGKYVELRCDPISGHTALYWYRQSLGQGPEFLIYFQGTGAADDSGLPNDRFFAVRPEGSVSTLKIQRTERGDSAVYLCASSRESGGTDTQYFGPGTRLTVL.

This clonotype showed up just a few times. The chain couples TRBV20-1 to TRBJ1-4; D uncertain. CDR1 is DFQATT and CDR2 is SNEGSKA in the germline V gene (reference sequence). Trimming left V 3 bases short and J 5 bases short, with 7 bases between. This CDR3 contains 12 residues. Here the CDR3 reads CSASRGNEKLFF. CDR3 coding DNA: TGCAGTGCTAGCCGGGGAAATGAAAAACTGTTTTTT.

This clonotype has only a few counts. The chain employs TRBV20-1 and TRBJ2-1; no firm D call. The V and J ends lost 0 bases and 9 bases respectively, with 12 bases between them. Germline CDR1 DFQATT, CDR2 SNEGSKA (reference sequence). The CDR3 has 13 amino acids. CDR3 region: CSAREPRGSEQFF. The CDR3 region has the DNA TGCAGTGCTAGAGAACCTAGAGGAAGTGAGCAGTTCTTC.